This T cell receptor beta chain stems from a study of human T cells and chemical hapten exposure. Study information: Patients' scalps got diphenylcyclopropenone weekly throughout the roughly 23-week study.

The study's library attached unique molecular identifiers to single cDNA molecules. The authors' processing: Ranging from roughly 20,000 to 750,000, TCR counts per sample had a median value of roughly 96,000. TCRdb called the RACE reads again in MiXCR, with one record for every CDR3 protein. These V and J calls are TCRdb output, not the study's own analysis. The sample yields some 360,000 distinct CDR3 sequences, 5.1% seen once. Time point reported: pre-sensitization, week 0. This sample's treatment: therapeutic diphenylcyclopropenone sensitization with weekly scalp DPC. Venepuncture was done earlier than the placement of each patch test. The CDR3 runs 13 residues. The V gene's germline CDR1 is ENHRY and CDR2 SYGVKD. V lost 11 bases and J 7 bases, leaving 19 bases between the germline ends.

The input for sequencing was whole blood, taken in connection with sensitization to the hapten diphenylcyclopropenone (DPC). The receptor comes from a woman aged 50 to 60 with alopecia areata. Some clones in this sample may be carry-over from other donors' samples. The chain carries TRBV10-3 and TRBJ2-3; a possible D gene is TRBD1 (7 bases). The CDR3 protein is CAARDSGRHTQYF. Here the CDR3 DNA reads TGTGCCGCCAGGGACAGCGGGCGGCATACGCAGTATTTT.